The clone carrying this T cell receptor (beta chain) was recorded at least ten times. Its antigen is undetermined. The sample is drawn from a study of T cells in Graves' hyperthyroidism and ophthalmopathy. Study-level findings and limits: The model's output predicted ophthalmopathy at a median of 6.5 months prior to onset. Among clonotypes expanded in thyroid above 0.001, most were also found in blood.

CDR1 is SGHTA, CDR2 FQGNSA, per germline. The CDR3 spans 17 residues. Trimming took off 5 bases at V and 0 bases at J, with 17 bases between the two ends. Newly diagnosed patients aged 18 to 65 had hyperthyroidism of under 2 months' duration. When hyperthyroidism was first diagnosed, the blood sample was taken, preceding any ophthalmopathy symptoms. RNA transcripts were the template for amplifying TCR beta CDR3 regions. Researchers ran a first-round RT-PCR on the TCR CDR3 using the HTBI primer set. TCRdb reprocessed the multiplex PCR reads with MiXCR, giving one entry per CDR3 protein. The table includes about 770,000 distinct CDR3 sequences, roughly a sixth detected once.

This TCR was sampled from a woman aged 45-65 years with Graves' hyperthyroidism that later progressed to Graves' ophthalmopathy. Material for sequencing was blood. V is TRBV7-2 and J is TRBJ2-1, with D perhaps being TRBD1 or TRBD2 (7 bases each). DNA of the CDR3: TGTGCCAGCAGCCCCTCCCAGGGGGGGAGCTCCTACAATGAGCAGTTCTTC. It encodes CASSPSQGGSSYNEQFF.